A single sample is the source of the 3 T cell receptor beta chains below, sequenced in a study of T cell repertoires in cytomegalovirus infection. Using its own MiXCR run on the reads, TCRdb lists one record per CDR3 protein. The sample has roughly 500,000 distinct CDR3 sequences, 30% to 40% seen once. Their target antigens are unknown. This material consisted of cultured PBMCs, taken from culture after CMV antigen stimulation. Receptor source: a human donor in good health (CMV status not recorded). Some clones in this sample may be carry-over from other donors' samples.

This clonotype was seen more than once but under ten times. J is TRBJ1-5 and V is TRBV20-1, with D possibly being TRBD1 (5 bases). Deletions cut 0 bases from V and 2 bases from J, with 14 bases between. Germline lookup yields CDR1 DFQATT and CDR2 SNEGSKA (reference sequence). The CDR3 consists of 16 residues. The CDR3 loop reads CSARDWQGLGNQPQHF. The CDR3 coding sequence is TGCAGTGCTAGAGATTGGCAGGGTTTGGGCAATCAGCCCCAGCATTTT.

The sample holds a few counts of this clonotype. The chain carries TRBV6-2 or TRBV6-3 and TRBJ1-1; a possible D gene is TRBD1 (6 bases). This CDR3 region has 14 residues. Germline values: CDR1 MNHEY, CDR2 SVGEGT. V lost 7 bases, J lost 0 bases, and 12 bases lay in between. The CDR3: CASTKTGMNTEAFF. CDR3 coding DNA: TGTGCCAGCACCAAAACAGGGATGAACACTGAAGCTTTCTTT.

This clonotype was counted only a few times. The chain links TRBV27 to TRBJ2-7; 7 positions match TRBD1. The CDR3 runs 15 residues. Looked up from germline, CDR1 is MNHEY and CDR2 is SMNVEV (reference sequence). Trimming removed 2 bases from V and 3 bases from J; junction bases left unmatched: 7. CDR3 DNA sequence: TGTGCCAGCAGTTTAAAAGGGGGCGACTTCTACGAGCAGTACGTC. It encodes CASSLKGGDFYEQYV.